The clone carrying this TCR beta chain appeared once. Its antigen is not known. Here immunoSEQ multiplex PCR was the method, and the copy in TCRdb shows in-frame clones only, minus some. The sample lists 95,000 to 120,000 clones, around 73% occurring once. V shed 0 bases, J shed 0 bases, and the junction held 12 bases outside the gene matches. CDR1 and CDR2 (germline): SGHRS, YFSETQ. The CDR3 extends over 18 amino acids. The record originates from a study of shared clonotypes between healthy human individuals. Study details: CD4 naive and CD4 memory each took three plates per donor, while CD8 naive took two and CD8 memory one. Findings of the study overall: Some clonotypes were shared by all four sorted-subset donors, while others were not shared. The non-shared ones had lower generation probabilities than the shared ones.

The chain has TRBV5-1 and TRBJ2-7; 7 bases agree with TRBD2. This clonotype was obtained from a woman under 40 in good health. The source material was memory CD8+ T cells sorted from blood. Specified subset: CD45RO+ cells pooled with CCR7-negative TemRA cells. This CDR3 is CASSLAPSQSGNSYEQYF. In DNA, the CDR3 is TGCGCCAGCAGCTTGGCCCCCTCTCAGAGCGGGAACTCCTACGAGCAGTACTTC.